This record concerns one TCR beta chain sequence. The data originate from a study of blood T cell repertoires in COVID-19. Across the study: COVID-19 samples collected from the United States, Italy and Spain covered acute and convalescent phases.

Assay used: immunoSEQ multiplex PCR; TCRdb lists only in-frame clones, some missing. The data show about 340,000 clones, more than 75% seen once. Recruited during active infection, patients (from Seattle) were subsequently followed longitudinally. This clonotype originated in a woman aged 45-60 years with COVID-19, enrolled during active disease. The sample was peripheral blood.

For the CDR3, the DNA is TGTGCCAGCAGCTTCCAGGTAGAAACCTACGAGCAGTACTTC. Protein product: CASSFQVETYEQYF. This chain connects TRBV5-6 to TRBJ2-7; D unresolved. Trimming left V 2 bases short and J 2 bases short, with 11 bases between. This CDR3 has 14 amino acids. Per the germline V gene, CDR1 is SGHDT and CDR2 is YYEEEE.